Listed below are T cell receptor beta chains from one sample, sequenced in a study of OX40 agonist ivuxolimab in advanced cancers. Sequencing was performed with immunoSEQ multiplex PCR; in TCRdb, only in-frame clones are kept and a portion is missing. The sample holds roughly 48,000 clones, 84% seen once. The sequencing used CD4+ or CD8+ T cells sorted from blood, collected in a trial of the OX40 agonist ivuxolimab. These receptors all stem from an adult with an advanced solid tumor such as melanoma, head and neck, liver or kidney cancer. CDR3s include the opening cysteine and the closing phenylalanine or tryptophan. The order of the fields is clone size, V gene, D gene, J gene, CDR3 DNA, CDR3 protein. The D gene is left open where the match is weak. For some rows the clone size is stated as once, few or many, or as a class when expanded; others skip it.

.,TRBV5-4,.,TRBJ1-2,TGTGCCAGCAGCTCTGCAGGGTTAGGGGGCTACACCTTC,CASSSAGLGGYTF
.,TRBV19,.,TRBJ1-6,TGTGCCAGTGATGTAGCAGGTCGGGATTCACCCCTCCACTTT,CASDVAGRDSPLHF
.,TRBV19,.,TRBJ1-5,TGTGCCAGTAGTATGAGGGGGGGCTCTGGCAATCAGCCCCAGCATTTT,CASSMRGGSGNQPQHF
.,TRBV28,.,TRBJ2-7,TGTGCCAGCAGTTCCCAGGGGCGGGACTTCTCCTACGAGCAGTACTTC,CASSSQGRDFSYEQYF
.,TRBV2,TRBD2,TRBJ2-3,TGTGCCAGCATTGCTAGCGGGGGGGTGTCGGATACGCAGTATTTT,CASIASGGVSDTQYF
few,TRBV11-2,.,TRBJ2-2,TGTGCCAGCAGCTTAGATTTTTTGCCGGGGGGCCCCCACACCGGGGAGCTGTTTTTT,CASSLDFLPGGPHTGELFF
.,TRBV9,.,TRBJ1-5,TGTGCCGTGGGGCAGGCCTACAATCAGCCCCAGCATTTT,CAVGQAYNQPQHF
.,TRBV6-6,TRBD2,TRBJ2-7,TGTGCCAGCTCCACGGGGGGGACCTACGAGCAGTACTTC,CASSTGGTYEQYF
.,TRBV5-1,.,TRBJ2-3,TGCGCCAGCAGCCCGCCGACTGGGGTGGATACGCAGTATTTT,CASSPPTGVDTQYF
once,TRBV14,.,TRBJ2-7,TGTGCCAGCAGCCCAATGACATATTCCTACGAGCAGTACTTC,CASSPMTYSYEQYF